The 5 T cell receptor beta chains below were found in one sample sequenced in a study of early T cells in non-severe SARS-CoV-2 infection. Each CDR3 protein is one row after TCRdb ran MiXCR on the 5' RACE reads. This table holds 50,000 to 60,000 distinct CDR3 sequences, roughly 9% found once. The specimen was whole blood, collected at baseline. All receptors derive from an adult who was a healthcare worker with PCR-confirmed SARS-CoV-2 infection or an uninfected control (not recorded which).

Only a few counts were recorded for this clonotype. The V gene is TRBV27, the J gene TRBJ1-1; a possible D gene is TRBD1 (6 bases). The V end was cut by 5 bases, the J end by 6 bases, with 16 bases between. The germline V gene encodes CDR1 MNHEY and CDR2 SMNVEV (reference sequence). The CDR3 runs 14 residues. CDR3 bases: TGTGCCAGCAGTCAGGACAGCCACCAACCTGAAGCTTTCTTT. This gives the protein CASSQDSHQPEAFF.

The chain combines TRBV5-4 with TRBJ2-6; D is possibly TRBD1 (5 bases). CDR1 is SGHNT and CDR2 is YYREEE in the germline V gene (reference sequence). The CDR3 length is 16 residues. V lost 0 bases and J 4 bases, leaving 11 bases between the germline ends. The chain's CDR3 is CASSLGQGSGANVLTF. Here the CDR3 DNA reads TGTGCCAGCAGCTTGGGGCAGGGCTCCGGGGCCAACGTCCTGACTTTC.

This CDR3 reads CASGMDRRSSGNTIYF. DNA for the CDR3: TGTGCTAGTGGTATGGACAGGCGAAGCTCTGGAAACACCATATATTTT. The chain is built from TRBV12-5 and TRBJ1-3, with TRBD1 identical over 7 bases. The CDR3 is 16 residues long. Germline V gives CDR1 LGHNT, CDR2 FRNRAP. The ends lost 5 bases at V and 0 bases at J; junction bases unmatched: 7.

This clonotype was detected a few times. V gene TRBV6-1 combines with J gene TRBJ2-3; TRBD2 agrees at 8 bases. Germline trimming cut 2 bases from V and 4 bases from J; bases unmatched to any gene: 8. CDR1 MNHNS and CDR2 SASEGT come from the germline V gene. This CDR3 is 16 amino acids long. The CDR3 DNA sequence: TGTGCCAGCAGTGAATCCGGCGGGAGGAGATCAGATACGCAGTATTTT. This encodes CASSESGGRRSDTQYF.

This chain connects TRBV5-6 to TRBJ2-7, with D tentatively TRBD1 (5 bases). The CDR3 has 16 amino acids. Trimming shortened V by 4 bases and J by 3 bases, and 20 bases separated the two germline ends. Germline lookup yields CDR1 SGHDT and CDR2 YYEEEE. The CDR3 DNA reads TGTGCCAGCAGCCCAGGACACCCCGGACCATACTACGAGCAGTACTTC. As protein: CASSPGHPGPYYEQYF. The variable domain in full, with the rest retrieved from reference TRBV5-6 and TRBJ2-7, is DAGVTQSPTHLIKTRGQQVTLRCSPKSGHDTVSWYQQALGQGPQFIFQYYEEEERQRGNFPDRFSGHQFPNYSSELNVNALLLGDSALYLCASSPGHPGPYYEQYFGPGTRLTVT.